These 14 T cell receptor beta chains came from one sample sequenced in a study of siplizumab effects on memory and regulatory T cells. Libraries were prepared by immunoSEQ multiplex PCR; TCRdb keeps only in-frame clonotypes and omits some of them. The profile covers some 100,000 clones, with around 95% appearing a single time and around 0.031% taken by the ten largest. Sequencing was carried out using naive CD4+ T cells sorted from blood. These receptor sequences come from a human donor in good health.

The V and J genes are TRBV23-1 and TRBJ1-5, with 9 bases aligning to TRBD1. TRBV23-1 is an ORF; its function is uncertain. J lost 6 bases, V lost 10 bases, and 7 bases had no gene match. The CDR3 length is 13 residues. CDR3 region: CANCDRGGQPQHF. DNA for the CDR3: TGCGCCAACTGTGACAGGGGGGGTCAGCCCCAGCATTTT.

The rearrangement uses TRBV4-2 and TRBJ1-6; D perhaps matches TRBD1 (5 bases). Trimming cost V 2 bases and J 3 bases, with 20 bases left between them. Germline V gene lookup returns CDR1 LGHNA and CDR2 YNFKEQ. The CDR3 spans 19 residues. The DNA for the CDR3 is TGTGCCAGCAGCCAACTCCCCTCGACAGTTCTCGGCTATAATTCACCCCTCCACTTT. Its protein product is CASSQLPSTVLGYNSPLHF.

This sequence joins TRBV5-1 and TRBJ1-3, with 7 bases fitting TRBD1. Looked up from germline, CDR1 is SGHRS and CDR2 is YFSETQ. V was pared by 3 bases and J by 1 base, with 1 base of the junction left unmatched. The CDR3 contains 14 residues. CDR3 sequence (DNA): TGCGCCAGCAGCTCGGGACAGTCTGGAAACACCATATATTTT. Its translation: CASSSGQSGNTIYF.

This rearrangement joins TRBV7-8 to TRBJ2-2, with D perhaps TRBD1 or TRBD2 (6 bases each). Trimming shortened V by 6 bases and J by 0 bases, and 17 bases separated the two germline ends. Germline values: CDR1 SGHVS, CDR2 FQNEAQ. This CDR3 has 17 residues. CDR3 sequence reads: CASSRMYGGANTGELFF. In DNA, the CDR3 is TGTGCCAGCAGTCGCATGTACGGGGGCGCGAACACCGGGGAGCTGTTTTTT.

The V call is TRBV6-5, the J call TRBJ1-2, with D unresolved. With 0 bases removed from V and 0 bases from J, the gap between germline ends came to 8 bases. There are 15 residues in the CDR3. CDR1 is MNHEY, CDR2 SVGAGI, per germline. The CDR3: CASSYSGSANYGYTF. CDR3 nucleotides: TGTGCCAGCAGTTACTCCGGGTCAGCTAACTATGGCTACACCTTC.

This chain joins TRBV21-1 and TRBJ1-1. TRBV21-1 is a recognized pseudogene. The length of the CDR3 is 16 residues. The CDR3 sequence is CASSRPRIGGLTEAFF. CDR3 nucleotide sequence: TGTGCCAGCAGCAGACCTCGGATCGGGGGGCTCACTGAAGCTTTCTTT.

This clone was observed a few times. The chain joins TRBV7-9 to TRBJ2-7; D is ambiguous. Trimming stripped 3 bases from V and 4 bases from J, with 7 bases between. The CDR3 sequence is 12 residues long. Germline CDR1 SEHNR, CDR2 FQNEAQ (reference sequence). The CDR3 bases are TGTGCCAGCAGCTTTTCAGAATACGAGCAGTACTTC. This encodes CASSFSEYEQYF.

The V call is TRBV6-5, the J call TRBJ1-1; D not certain. Per germline, CDR1 MNHEY and CDR2 SVGAGI. V dropped 4 bases and J dropped 0 bases, with 6 bases sitting between them. The length of the CDR3 is 13 residues. DNA of the CDR3: TGTGCCAGCAGTTGGAAGCTGAACACTGAAGCTTTCTTT. As protein: CASSWKLNTEAFF.

The chain couples TRBV18 to TRBJ2-4, with 10 bases aligning to TRBD1. The CDR3 extends over 14 amino acids. Germline trimming cut 5 bases from V and 7 bases from J; bases unmatched to any gene: 5. Germline V gene sequence: CDR1 KGHSH, CDR2 LQKENI. For the CDR3, the DNA is TGTGCCAGCTCATCGGACAGGGGGGGGAACATTCAGTACTTC. Translating gives CASSSDRGGNIQYF.

The V and J genes are TRBV5-6 and TRBJ2-7; tentatively, D is TRBD2 (7 bases). Trimming removed 0 bases at V and 3 bases at J, with 10 bases between. The CDR3 totals 14 residues. Germline V gene lookup returns CDR1 SGHDT and CDR2 YYEEEE. CDR3 coding DNA: TGTGCCAGCAGCTTGGAGGGGGGGAACTACGAGCAGTACTTC. It is translated as CASSLEGGNYEQYF.

This chain connects TRBV10-2 to TRBJ1-1; tentative D call: TRBD1 (6 bases). Per the germline V gene, CDR1 is WSHSY and CDR2 is SAAADI. The V end lost 0 bases, the J end lost 4 bases, and 9 bases lay between the germline ends. This CDR3 spans 14 amino acids. This CDR3 is CASSESGQSTEAFF. CDR3 DNA sequence: TGCGCCAGCAGTGAGTCAGGACAGAGCACTGAAGCTTTCTTT.

The chain joins TRBV19 to TRBJ1-1; D is ambiguous. CDR1 and CDR2 (germline): LNHDA, SQIVND (reference sequence). V shed 4 bases and J shed 4 bases, with 13 bases lying between them. The CDR3 is made up of 14 amino acids. The CDR3 spells CASSNIGIVTEAFF. CDR3 in DNA: TGTGCCAGTAGTAATATAGGGATTGTCACTGAAGCTTTCTTT.

The chain joins TRBV25-1 to TRBJ2-3, with 8 bases identical to TRBD2. The V segment lost 10 bases and the J segment 4 bases; nucleotides outside the gene matches: 7. The germline gives CDR1 MGHDK, CDR2 SYGVNS. The CDR3 totals 13 residues. CDR3 DNA: TGTGCCACCCGCCCCGGGGGGGCAGATACGCAGTATTTT. As protein: CATRPGGADTQYF.

The CDR3 protein is CSVGGGNQPQHF. CDR3 sequence (DNA): TGCAGCGTTGGGGGTGGCAATCAGCCCCAGCATTTT. The chain combines TRBV29-1 with TRBJ1-5; D is uncertain. The CDR3 length is 12 residues. Germline values: CDR1 SQVTM, CDR2 ANQGSEA. V was shortened by 4 bases and J by 2 bases, with 6 bases between the two germline ends.